This is a list of T cell receptor beta chains from one sample in a study of response to subunit inactivated influenza vaccine. TCRdb recomputed calls from the RT-PCR reads with MiXCR, one row per CDR3 protein. The sample has 200,000 to 250,000 distinct CDR3 sequences; less than 15% are singletons. The source material was non-naive T cells sorted from PBMCs, sampled 14 to 15 days before vaccination. The receptors shown here come from a man aged 50-60 years who received an inactivated influenza vaccine. The CDR3 runs from the conserved cysteine through the conserved F or W. A D gene is named only where the DNA matches it firmly. The size of a clone is reported for some rows only, either as once, few or many, or as a class for expanded clones.

d_call,j_call,clone_size,v_call,cdr3_nt,cdr3_aa
.,TRBJ2-7,few,TRBV11-2,TGTGCCAGCAGCTTAATGGTCGACGAGCAGTACTTC,CASSLMVDEQYF
.,TRBJ1-1,.,TRBV30,TGTGCCTGGATTCCAGGGTCGGGTATAACTGAAGCTTTCTTT,CAWIPGSGITEAFF
.,TRBJ1-5,few,TRBV20-1,TGCAGTGTCGGGGAGGCCCAGCCCCAGCATTTT,CSVGEAQPQHF
.,TRBJ2-1,many,TRBV9,TGTGCCAGCAGCGTCGGGCCTGCAATCAATGAGCAGTTCTTC,CASSVGPAINEQFF
TRBD1,TRBJ2-7,.,TRBV3-1,TGTGCCAGCAGCCCTGGGACAGGGACATACTACGAGCACTACTTC,CASSPGTGTYYEHYF
.,TRBJ1-6,many,TRBV10-2,TGCGCCAGCAGCTCACAGGGTCAGGGCTCACCCCTCCACTTT,CASSSQGQGSPLHF
.,TRBJ1-4,.,TRBV6-1,TGTGCCAGCACAAACAATCCTGAAAAACTGTTTTTT,CASTNNPEKLFF
.,TRBJ2-5,many,TRBV5-1,TGCGCCAGCAGCTTAAGAGGGTACCGGGAAGAGACCCAGTACTTC,CASSLRGYREETQYF
TRBD1,TRBJ2-4,.,TRBV7-2,TGTGCCTCCAGGGGGCTCGGAAACATTCAGTACTTC,CASRGLGNIQYF
.,TRBJ1-1,few,TRBV29-1,TGCAGCGTTGGGCAGGGAGATACTGAAGCTTTCTTT,CSVGQGDTEAFF
.,TRBJ1-6,few,TRBV5-1,TGCGCCAGCCGCGAGGGAGACTATAATTCACCCCTCCACTTT,CASREGDYNSPLHF
TRBD1,TRBJ2-7,many,TRBV28,TGTGCCAGCAGATCCCCTGGACAGGGGGCGGCCGAGCAGTACTTC,CASRSPGQGAAEQYF
.,TRBJ2-7,few,TRBV20-1,TGCAGTGCTACGAGTTGGGGTGAAATTGGGATTGATCGGTACGAGCAGTACTTC,CSATSWGEIGIDRYEQYF
TRBD2,TRBJ2-1,few,TRBV11-2,TGTGCCAGCAGCTTAGTTGGCGGGGGGGCCCCTCCCTACAATGAGCAGTTCTTC,CASSLVGGGAPPYNEQFF
.,TRBJ1-4,few,TRBV6-5,TGTGCCAGCAGTTATGCGGGCGAGGCAAGCGAAAAACTGTTTTTT,CASSYAGEASEKLFF
TRBD2,TRBJ2-4,.,TRBV27,TGTGCCAGCAGGAGGTGGGCGAGCGGGGGAAAAAACATTCAGTACTTC,CASRRWASGGKNIQYF
.,TRBJ2-5,many,TRBV27,TGTGCCAGCAGTAAATGGGGACACCTGGACCAAGAGACCCAGTACTTC,CASSKWGHLDQETQYF
.,TRBJ2-1,few,TRBV5-1,TGCGCCAGCAGCTTGACAGGTGAGACCTACAATGAGCAGTTCTTC,CASSLTGETYNEQFF
.,TRBJ2-4,few,TRBV19,TGTGCCAGTAGTACAGGGGACCTAGCCAAAAACATTCAGTACTTC,CASSTGDLAKNIQYF
TRBD1,TRBJ2-4,.,TRBV28,TGTGCCAGCAGTTTATGGATTGTGGGGACAGAGGGAAACATTCAGTACTTC,CASSLWIVGTEGNIQYF
.,TRBJ1-1,.,TRBV23-1,TGCGCCAGCAGTCATATACAGGAAAACACTGAAGCTTTCTTT,CASSHIQENTEAFF
.,TRBJ2-2,few,TRBV29-1,TGCAGCGATCTACTTGGCGGGGAGCTGTTTTTT,CSDLLGGELFF
TRBD1,TRBJ2-7,.,TRBV18,TGTGCCAGCTCACTTGGGACAGGGATCTACGAGCAGTACTTC,CASSLGTGIYEQYF
.,TRBJ2-1,.,TRBV12-3/TRBV12-4,TGTGCCAGCAAAATCGCGGTTGCGGGGAGTGAGCAGTTCTTC,CASKIAVAGSEQFF
.,TRBJ2-7,.,TRBV11-2,TGTGCCAGCAGTACACTAGATCCCTACGAGCAGTACTTC,CASSTLDPYEQYF
TRBD1,TRBJ2-2,.,TRBV11-2,TGTGCCAGCAGAGGGGGAGAGACAGGGGGATGGGGCACCGGGGAGCTGTTTTTT,CASRGGETGGWGTGELFF
.,TRBJ2-6,few,TRBV27,TGTGCCAGCAGTCCCAGACAGTCCCCAGTACGCTCTGGGGCCAACGTCCTGACTTTC,CASSPRQSPVRSGANVLTF
.,TRBJ2-2,.,TRBV20-1,TGCAGCCCCCTGCAGGAAAACACCGGGGAGCTGTTTTTT,CSPLQENTGELFF
TRBD2,TRBJ2-5,.,TRBV11-2,TGTGCCAGCAGCTGGCAGCTAGCGGGGGGATCGGAGACCCAGTACTTC,CASSWQLAGGSETQYF
.,TRBJ2-1,many,TRBV2,TGTGCCAGCAAAAGGGGATCAGGAAATGAGCAGTTCTTC,CASKRGSGNEQFF
TRBD1,TRBJ1-2,few,TRBV11-2,TGTGCCAGCAGAAAAAACCGGGACAGTTACTATGGCTACACCTTC,CASRKNRDSYYGYTF
.,TRBJ2-1,.,TRBV19,TGTGCCAGCCGTAGGGACACTTACAATGAGCAGTTCTTC,CASRRDTYNEQFF
TRBD2,TRBJ2-5,few,TRBV10-3,TGTGCCATCAGTGAGCAGGGCGGGGGTCGGGAGACCCAGTACTTC,CAISEQGGGRETQYF
.,TRBJ2-2,many,TRBV5-1,TGCGCCAGCAGCTTTTCCCCGGGGTTCGGGGAGCTGTTTTTT,CASSFSPGFGELFF
.,TRBJ2-3,many,TRBV14,TGTGCCAGCAGCCAGACGGGGGGCTTGATCACAGATACGCAGTATTTT,CASSQTGGLITDTQYF
.,TRBJ1-1,few,TRBV24-1,TGTGCCACCAGTGATTTGAGGACAGCTAACACTGAAGCTTTCTTT,CATSDLRTANTEAFF
TRBD1,TRBJ2-5,.,TRBV29-1,TGCAGCGTTGGGACAGGTCAAGAGACCCAGTACTTC,CSVGTGQETQYF
TRBD2,TRBJ2-3,few,TRBV29-1,TGCAGCGTGGGGGGACTAGCGGGAGTTAGCACAGATACGCAGTATTTT,CSVGGLAGVSTDTQYF
.,TRBJ1-2,many,TRBV5-1,TGCGCCAGCAGCTTGGGAGACAGAAGCTATGGCTACACCTTC,CASSLGDRSYGYTF
TRBD2,TRBJ2-3,many,TRBV20-1,TGCAGTGCTAGAGAGACTAGCCAGGCGCAGTATTTT,CSARETSQAQYF
TRBD2,TRBJ2-7,many,TRBV4-2,TGTGCCAGCAGCCAAGATGGACTAGCCGGAGAGCAGTACTTC,CASSQDGLAGEQYF
TRBD2,TRBJ2-2,many,TRBV4-2,TGTGCCAGCAGCCCATCGTTTAGCGGGACGAACACCGGGGAGCTGTTTTTT,CASSPSFSGTNTGELFF